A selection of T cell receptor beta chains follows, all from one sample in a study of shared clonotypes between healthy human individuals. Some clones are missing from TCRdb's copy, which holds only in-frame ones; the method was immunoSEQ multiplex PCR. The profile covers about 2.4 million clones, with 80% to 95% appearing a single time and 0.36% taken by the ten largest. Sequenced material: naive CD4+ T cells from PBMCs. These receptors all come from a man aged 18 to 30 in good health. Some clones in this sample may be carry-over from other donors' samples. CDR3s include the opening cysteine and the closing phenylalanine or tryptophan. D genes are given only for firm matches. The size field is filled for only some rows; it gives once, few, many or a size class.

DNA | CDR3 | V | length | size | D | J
TGTGCCAGCAGCTTGGGCAGCTACAATGAGCAGTTCTTC | CASSLGSYNEQFF | TRBV7-2 | 13 | NA | NA | TRBJ2-1
TGTGCCAGCTCACCAGACGGGGGACCCGGAAACACCATATATTTT | CASSPDGGPGNTIYF | TRBV18 | 15 | NA | NA | TRBJ1-3
TGCAGCCACCGGGACGGGGCGGAGACCCAGTACTTC | CSHRDGAETQYF | TRBV29-1 | 12 | NA | NA | TRBJ2-5
TGTGCCAGCAGCAAAGACAGAAACTATGGCTACACCTTC | CASSKDRNYGYTF | TRBV13 | 13 | NA | NA | TRBJ1-2
TGTGCCAGTTCCAAGCGGGAGGGCACCGGGGAGCTGTTTTTT | CASSKREGTGELFF | TRBV19 | 14 | NA | TRBD2 | TRBJ2-2
TGTGCCAGCAGTCCAGGGACAGGCTCTGGAAACACCATATATTTT | CASSPGTGSGNTIYF | TRBV2 | 15 | NA | TRBD1 | TRBJ1-3
TGTGCCAGCACCCTGGGACTAGCCGATACGCAGTATTTT | CASTLGLADTQYF | TRBV5-6 | 13 | few | TRBD2 | TRBJ2-3
TGTGCCAGCAGAGCTAGCGGAAGGAACACCGGGGAGCTGTTTTTT | CASRASGRNTGELFF | TRBV6-1 | 15 | NA | TRBD2 | TRBJ2-2
TGTGCTAGTGGCATCGGGGACAACGTCAGGTTCTTT | CASGIGDNVRFF | TRBV12-5 | 12 | NA | NA | TRBJ1-1
TGTGCCAGCTGTCGTAGCGGACTAGCCAAAAACATTCAGTACTTC | CASCRSGLAKNIQYF | TRBV28 | 15 | NA | NA | TRBJ2-4
TGTGCCAGCAGCCCTAGCGGGAGGGCGGTCGAGCAGTACTTC | CASSPSGRAVEQYF | TRBV7-2 | 14 | NA | TRBD2 | TRBJ2-7
TGTGCCAGCACCCGGACAGGGGGCCGGAATGTGGTATGGTATGGCTACACCTTC | CASTRTGGRNVVWYGYTF | TRBV27 | 18 | NA | TRBD1 | TRBJ1-2
TGTGCCAGCACCCGACCCGGACAGGCAGCGAGTACTAACTATGGCTACACCTTC | CASTRPGQAASTNYGYTF | TRBV28 | 18 | NA | TRBD1 | TRBJ1-2
TGCAGCGTTCAGAAATTAGAAGAGACCCAGTACTTC | CSVQKLEETQYF | TRBV29-1 | 12 | NA | NA | TRBJ2-5
TGTGCCAGCAGCTTAATAAGCCTTCAGAGCACCGGGGAGCTGTTTTTT | CASSLISLQSTGELFF | TRBV7-3 | 16 | NA | NA | TRBJ2-2
TGTGCCAGCAGCTTGAGTAGAAACACCGGGGAGCTGTTTTTT | CASSLSRNTGELFF | TRBV7-9 | 14 | NA | NA | TRBJ2-2
TGTGCCAGCAGCTTAGCGGGGGGACGCGGTAGTGACTACACCTTC | CASSLAGGRGSDYTF | TRBV7-2 | 15 | NA | NA | TRBJ1-2